This T cell receptor beta chain was captured by sequencing in a study of T cells in Graves' hyperthyroidism and ophthalmopathy. Study overall: Peripheral blood specimens were obtained at initial diagnosis, prior to any treatment. Study-level results: Ophthalmopathy cases were set apart from stable hyperthyroidism by a 13 V-J model.

With V trimmed by 6 bases and J by 2 bases, 13 bases remained unmatched. This CDR3 is 17 amino acids long. Per the germline V gene, CDR1 is MDHEN and CDR2 is SYDVKM. It was RNA transcripts that yielded the amplified TCR beta CDR3 regions. The HTBI primer set was used in a first-round RT-PCR of the TCR CDR3. MiXCR, applied by TCRdb to the multiplex PCR reads, yields one record per CDR3 protein. This table holds around 250,000 distinct CDR3 sequences, roughly 15% found once. This clonotype has at least ten counts. Its antigen is not identified. The rearrangement uses TRBV28 and TRBJ2-3, with 8 bases that match TRBD1. Specimen: blood. The sequence derives from a woman aged 40 to 49 with Graves' hyperthyroidism that later progressed to Graves' ophthalmopathy. CDR3 in DNA: TGTGCCAGCAGCCCTGGCAGGGGGCAGTGGGACACAGATACGCAGTATTTT. This encodes CASSPGRGQWDTDTQYF.